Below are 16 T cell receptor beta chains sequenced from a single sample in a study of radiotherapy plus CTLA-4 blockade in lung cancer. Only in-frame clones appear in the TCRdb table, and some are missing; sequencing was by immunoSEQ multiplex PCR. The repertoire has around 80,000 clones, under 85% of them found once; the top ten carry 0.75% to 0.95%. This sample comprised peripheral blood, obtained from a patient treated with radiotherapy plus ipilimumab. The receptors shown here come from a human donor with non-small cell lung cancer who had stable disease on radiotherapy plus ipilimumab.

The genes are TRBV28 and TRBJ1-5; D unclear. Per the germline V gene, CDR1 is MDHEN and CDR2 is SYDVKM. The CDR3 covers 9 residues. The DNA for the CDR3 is TGTGCTTCTGGAGGGCCCCAGCATTTT. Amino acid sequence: CASGGPQHF.

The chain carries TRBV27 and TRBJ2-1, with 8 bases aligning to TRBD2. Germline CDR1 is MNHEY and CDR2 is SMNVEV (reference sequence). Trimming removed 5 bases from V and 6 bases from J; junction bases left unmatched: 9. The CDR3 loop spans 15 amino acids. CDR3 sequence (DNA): TGTGCCAGCAGTCGTACCCCCGGGACTAGCAATGAGCAGTTCTTC. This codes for CASSRTPGTSNEQFF.

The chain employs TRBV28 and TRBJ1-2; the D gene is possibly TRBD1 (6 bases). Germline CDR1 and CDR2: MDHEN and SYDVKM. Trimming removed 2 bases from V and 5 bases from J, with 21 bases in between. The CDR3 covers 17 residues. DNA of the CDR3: TGTGCCAGCAGTTTACCCCCACCCTTGGGGGGCGGGTATGGCTACACCTTC. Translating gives CASSLPPPLGGGYGYTF.

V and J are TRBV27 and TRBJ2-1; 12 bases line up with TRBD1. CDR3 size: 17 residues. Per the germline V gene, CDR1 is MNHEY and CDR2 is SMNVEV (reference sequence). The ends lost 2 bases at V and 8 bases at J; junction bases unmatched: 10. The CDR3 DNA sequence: TGTGCCAGCAGTTTAAGTTCCGGGACAGGGGGCTCTTATGAGCAGTTCTTC. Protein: CASSLSSGTGGSYEQFF.

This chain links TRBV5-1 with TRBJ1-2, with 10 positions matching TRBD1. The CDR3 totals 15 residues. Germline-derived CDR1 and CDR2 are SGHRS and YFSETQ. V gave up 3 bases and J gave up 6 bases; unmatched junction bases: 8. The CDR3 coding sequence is TGCGCCAGCAGCTCCTCTGGACAGGGGGACAATGGCTACACCTTC. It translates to CASSSSGQGDNGYTF.

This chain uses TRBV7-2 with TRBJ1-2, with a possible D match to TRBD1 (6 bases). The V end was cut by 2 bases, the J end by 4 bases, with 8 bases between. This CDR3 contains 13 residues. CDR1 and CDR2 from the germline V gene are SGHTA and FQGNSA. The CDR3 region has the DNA TGTGCCAGCAGCTTATTACAGGGCTATGGCTACACCTTC. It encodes CASSLLQGYGYTF.

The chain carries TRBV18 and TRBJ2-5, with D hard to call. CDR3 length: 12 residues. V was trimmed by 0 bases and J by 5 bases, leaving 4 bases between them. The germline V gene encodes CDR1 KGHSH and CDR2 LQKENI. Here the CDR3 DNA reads TGTGCCAGCTCACCACCGGGGGAGACCCAGTACTTC. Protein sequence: CASSPPGETQYF.

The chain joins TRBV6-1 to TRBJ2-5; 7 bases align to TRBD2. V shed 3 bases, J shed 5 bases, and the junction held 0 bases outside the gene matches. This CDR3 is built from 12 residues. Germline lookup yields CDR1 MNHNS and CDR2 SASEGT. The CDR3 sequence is CASSERGETQYF. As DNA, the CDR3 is TGTGCCAGCAGTGAGCGGGGGGAGACCCAGTACTTC.

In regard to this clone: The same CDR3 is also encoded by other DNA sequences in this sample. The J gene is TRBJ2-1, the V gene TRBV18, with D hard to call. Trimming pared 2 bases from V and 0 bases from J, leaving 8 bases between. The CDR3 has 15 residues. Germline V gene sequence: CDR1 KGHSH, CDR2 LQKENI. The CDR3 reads CASSPDQSSYNEQFF. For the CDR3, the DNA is TGTGCCAGCTCACCAGACCAGAGCTCCTACAATGAGCAGTTCTTC.

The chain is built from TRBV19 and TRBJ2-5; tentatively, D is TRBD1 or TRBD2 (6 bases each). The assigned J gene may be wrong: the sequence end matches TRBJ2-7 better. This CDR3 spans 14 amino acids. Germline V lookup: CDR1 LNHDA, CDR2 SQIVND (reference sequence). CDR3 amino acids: CASGDGGQPYEQYF. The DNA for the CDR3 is TGTGCCAGTGGGGACGGGGGACAACCCTACGAGCAGTACTTC.

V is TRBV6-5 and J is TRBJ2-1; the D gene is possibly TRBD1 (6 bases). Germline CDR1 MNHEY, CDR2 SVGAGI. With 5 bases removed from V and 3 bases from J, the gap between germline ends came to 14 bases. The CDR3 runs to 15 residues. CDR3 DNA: TGTGCCAGCAGTCCCTTGGGGGCAGGCTACAATGAGCAGTTCTTC. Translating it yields CASSPLGAGYNEQFF.

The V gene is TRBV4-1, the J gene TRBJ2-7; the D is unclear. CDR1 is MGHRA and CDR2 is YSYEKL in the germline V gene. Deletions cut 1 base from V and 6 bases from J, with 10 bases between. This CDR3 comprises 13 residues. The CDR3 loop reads CASSQGFKSEQYF. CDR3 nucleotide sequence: TGCGCCAGCAGCCAAGGATTCAAATCCGAGCAGTACTTC.

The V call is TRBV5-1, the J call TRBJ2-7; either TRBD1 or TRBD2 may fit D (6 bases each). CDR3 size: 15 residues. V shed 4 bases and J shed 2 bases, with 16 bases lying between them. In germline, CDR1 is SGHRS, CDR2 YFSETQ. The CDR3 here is CASSPLWGAAYEQYF. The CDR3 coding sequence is TGCGCCAGCAGCCCTCTTTGGGGGGCGGCCTACGAGCAGTACTTC.

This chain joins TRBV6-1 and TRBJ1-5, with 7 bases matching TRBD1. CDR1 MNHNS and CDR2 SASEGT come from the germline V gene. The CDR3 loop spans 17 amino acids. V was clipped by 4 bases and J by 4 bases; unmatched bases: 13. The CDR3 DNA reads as TGTGCCAGCAGTGCCGGACAGGAGGGAATTTGGAATCAGCCCCAGCATTTT. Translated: CASSAGQEGIWNQPQHF.

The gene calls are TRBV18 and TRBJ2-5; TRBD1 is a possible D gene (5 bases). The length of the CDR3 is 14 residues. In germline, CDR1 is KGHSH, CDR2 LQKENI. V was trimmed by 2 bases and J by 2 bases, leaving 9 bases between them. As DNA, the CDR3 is TGTGCCAGCTCACCAAGGACACGGCAAGAGACCCAGTACTTC. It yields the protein CASSPRTRQETQYF.

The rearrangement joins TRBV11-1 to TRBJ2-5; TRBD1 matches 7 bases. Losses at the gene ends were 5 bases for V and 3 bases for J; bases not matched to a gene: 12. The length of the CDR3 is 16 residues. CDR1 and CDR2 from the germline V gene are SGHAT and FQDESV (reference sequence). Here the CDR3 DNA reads TGTGCCAGCAGCGTGTCCGGGACAGTGAGAGAAGAGACCCAGTACTTC. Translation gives CASSVSGTVREETQYF. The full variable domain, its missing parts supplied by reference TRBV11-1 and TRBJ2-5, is EAEVAQSPRYKITEKSQAVAFWCDPISGHATLYWYRQILGQGPELLVQFQDESVVDDSQLPKDRFSAERLKGVDSTLKIQPAELGDSAMYLCASSVSGTVREETQYFGPGTRLLVL.